This is a list of T cell receptor beta chains from one sample in a study of radiotherapy plus CTLA-4 blockade in lung cancer. The table came from immunoSEQ multiplex PCR; TCRdb's copy has only in-frame clones and leaves some out. The repertoire holds roughly 66,000 clones, with around 83% as singletons. The specimen comprised peripheral blood, sampled from a patient treated with radiotherapy plus ipilimumab. The origin of the receptors is a human donor with non-small cell lung cancer who had a partial response to radiotherapy plus ipilimumab. Both conserved end residues are part of each CDR3. A D gene is named only where the DNA matches it firmly. Clone sizes are given selectively: once, few, many, or a class where the clone is expanded.

D,V,J,size,DNA,CDR3
.,TRBV29-1,TRBJ2-7,.,TGCAGCGTTGAAGTAGTCGGGGGACCCTACGAGCAGTACTTC,CSVEVVGGPYEQYF
TRBD2,TRBV2,TRBJ2-2,few,TGTGCCAGCAGCCCTCTAGCGGGAGAATACACCGGGGAGCTGTTTTTT,CASSPLAGEYTGELFF
.,TRBV4-1,TRBJ2-2,.,TGCGCCAGCAGCCCGGCAGGGGCGAGGGGCACCGGGGAGCTGTTTTTT,CASSPAGARGTGELFF
TRBD2,TRBV5-6,TRBJ2-1,.,TGTGCCAGCAGCTTGGCTAGCGGGAGTACCTACAATGAGCAGTTCTTC,CASSLASGSTYNEQFF
TRBD1,TRBV7-9,TRBJ1-2,few,TGTGCCAGCAGCTTAAATAGGGACAGGGGGAATGGCTACACCTTC,CASSLNRDRGNGYTF
TRBD1,TRBV18,TRBJ1-1,.,TGTGCCAGCTCACAAGGGGGCCTCGCTGAAGCTTTCTTT,CASSQGGLAEAFF
TRBD2,TRBV13,TRBJ2-7,.,TGTGCCAGCAGCGAGGGACTAGCGGGATCCTACGAGCAGTACTTC,CASSEGLAGSYEQYF
TRBD2,TRBV5-1,TRBJ2-3,.,TGCGCCAGCAGCCCGGGGGCTAGCGGGAGCGGTTTAACGTCAGATACGCAGTATTTT,CASSPGASGSGLTSDTQYF
.,TRBV7-2,TRBJ2-7,.,TGTGCCAGCAGCTCCATCACCTACGAGCAGTACTTC,CASSSITYEQYF
TRBD2,TRBV9,TRBJ2-2,.,TGTGCCAGCAACACTCCTAGCGGGGCAGGAGACTATGTTAGCACCGGGGAGCTGTTTTTT,CASNTPSGAGDYVSTGELFF
TRBD1,TRBV5-1,TRBJ2-2,.,TGCGCCAGCAGCCCACAGGGGGGCACCGGGGAGCTGTTTTTT,CASSPQGGTGELFF
TRBD1,TRBV28,TRBJ1-5,.,TGTGCCAGCGCCGGTTCGGCAGGGGGTTTGAAGCCCCAGCATTTT,CASAGSAGGLKPQHF
TRBD2,TRBV9,TRBJ2-5,once,TGTGCCAGCAGCGCACCGGGACTACAAGAGACCCAGTACTTC,CASSAPGLQETQYF
.,TRBV7-2,TRBJ1-2,.,TGTGCCAGCAGGACGGCGGGGGGGTATGGCTACACCTTC,CASRTAGGYGYTF
TRBD1,TRBV10-3,TRBJ2-1,.,TGTGCCATCAGAACTTTCGACAGGGGACTCAACAATGAGCAGTTCTTC,CAIRTFDRGLNNEQFF
TRBD2,TRBV5-1,TRBJ2-2,few,TGCGCCAGCAATCTAGCGGGAGTAACCGGGGAGCTGTTTTTT,CASNLAGVTGELFF
TRBD1,TRBV6-5,TRBJ2-7,.,TGTGCCAGCAGTTACCGAGGGACAGGGGCTACCGAGCAGTACTTC,CASSYRGTGATEQYF
TRBD1,TRBV27,TRBJ2-7,.,TGTGCCAGCAGTCCTGGGACAGTCTACGAGCAGTACTTC,CASSPGTVYEQYF
.,TRBV28,TRBJ1-3,.,TGTGCCAGCAGTTCATACCCCTCGGGCCAGGGCGGAAACACCATATATTTT,CASSSYPSGQGGNTIYF
TRBD2,TRBV7-2,TRBJ2-7,.,TGTGCCAGCAGTTCCGGGACTAGAGGCGAGCAGTACTTC,CASSSGTRGEQYF